This T cell receptor beta chain was recovered during a study of Ad26.COV2.S vaccination and SARS-CoV-2 variants. As for treatment: 15 to 20 received Ad26.COV2.S at low or high dose, single or two shots; several received placebo; per-sample allocation not given. Collection of the samples took place on day 63 after the first injection of vaccine or placebo. Some clones are missing from TCRdb's copy, which holds only in-frame ones; the method was immunoSEQ multiplex PCR. Of 350,000 to 400,000 clones in the sample, less than 90% were seen once. Germline trimming cut 5 bases from V and 3 bases from J; bases unmatched to any gene: 9. The CDR3 totals 16 residues. In germline, CDR1 is SGHAT, CDR2 FQNNGV.

The J gene is TRBJ1-5, the V gene TRBV11-2; 8 bases match TRBD1. This TCR came from a person between 18 and 65 years old who received the Ad26.COV2.S COVID-19 vaccine or a placebo. The material was peripheral blood, obtained in a trial of Ad26.COV2.S vaccine versus placebo. The CDR3 sequence is CASSPGGTGANQPQHF. Here the CDR3 DNA reads TGTGCCAGCAGCCCGGGGGGGACAGGAGCCAATCAGCCCCAGCATTTT.